These 31 T cell receptor beta chains came from one sample sequenced in a study of identical twins. Via MiXCR, TCRdb re-called the 5' RACE reads, giving one row per CDR3 protein. The data show over 600,000 distinct CDR3 sequences, less than 25% seen once. The same data also contributed to another study, on T cells expressing NK-cell markers.

The sequencing sample was made of PBMCs. These receptors were collected from a woman aged 18 to 35 in good health.

The chain uses TRBV30 and TRBJ2-7; D possibly corresponds to TRBD2 (7 bases). Deletions cut 3 bases from V and 0 bases from J, with 12 bases between. The CDR3 has 14 amino acids. Germline values: CDR1 GTSNPN, CDR2 SVGIG (reference sequence). This chain's CDR3 is CAWSPGGVSYEQYF. The CDR3 DNA reads as TGTGCCTGGAGCCCGGGGGGCGTCTCCTACGAGCAGTACTTC.

This clonotype has a handful of counts. The chain joins TRBV10-3 to TRBJ2-1, with D perhaps matching TRBD2 (6 bases). Germline CDR1 ENHRY, CDR2 SYGVKD. The V gene lost 3 bases and the J gene lost 1 base, with 13 bases spanning the gap. The CDR3 length is 16 residues. CDR3 loop: CAISDRDFGSYNEQFF. In DNA, the CDR3 is TGTGCCATCAGTGACCGGGACTTCGGTTCCTACAATGAGCAGTTCTTC.

The V call is TRBV5-1, the J call TRBJ2-5, with D tentatively TRBD2 (6 bases). Germline assignment: CDR1 SGHRS and CDR2 YFSETQ. CDR3 size: 15 residues. Trimming shortened V by 4 bases and J by 3 bases, and 16 bases separated the two germline ends. CDR3 DNA: TGCGCCAGCAGCAATATCGGGAGCCCCAAAGAGACCCAGTACTTC. This gives the protein CASSNIGSPKETQYF.

This chain's CDR3 is CASSSRPGLSYEQYF. The CDR3 DNA reads TGTGCCAGCAGTTCCCGACCGGGACTCTCCTACGAGCAGTACTTC. The chain links TRBV6-5 to TRBJ2-7; tentatively, D is TRBD2 (6 bases). CDR3 length equals 15 residues. With 4 bases removed from V and 0 bases from J, the gap between germline ends came to 13 bases. Germline V gene sequence: CDR1 MNHEY, CDR2 SVGAGI.

The table lists this clonotype with a few counts. The CDR3 DNA reads as TGTGCCAGCAGTAGGGGGACGGGAGGGCCTTTGGAGACCCAGTACTTC. It yields the protein CASSRGTGGPLETQYF. The gene calls are TRBV6-1 and TRBJ2-5, with 8 bases matching TRBD2. This CDR3 region has 16 residues. Losses at the gene ends were 5 bases for V and 5 bases for J; bases not matched to a gene: 13. Germline assignment: CDR1 MNHNS and CDR2 SASEGT.

CDR3 sequence (DNA): TGCGCCAGCAGCCAAGAGGGGACAGGGGGCTCTGGCTACACCTTC. It yields the protein CASSQEGTGGSGYTF. The chain joins TRBV4-1 to TRBJ1-2; TRBD1 agrees at 12 bases. J gave up 7 bases and V 0 bases, and 3 bases lay outside the gene matches. CDR1 is MGHRA, CDR2 YSYEKL, per germline. This CDR3 comprises 15 residues.

A few counts support this clonotype. The V call is TRBV12-3 or TRBV12-4, the J call TRBJ1-6, with D tentatively TRBD1 (5 bases). Between the trimmed V and J ends, which lost 5 bases and 9 bases, there was a span of 11 bases. The CDR3 has 13 amino acids. CDR3 in amino acids: CASSPLRGSPLHF. In DNA, the CDR3 is TGTGCCAGCAGTCCCCTTAGGGGTTCACCCCTCCACTTT.

The CDR3 region is CASSLEGRSYEQYF. The CDR3 nucleotides read TGTGCCAGCAGCTTGGAAGGCAGATCCTACGAGCAGTACTTC. The J gene is TRBJ2-7, the V gene TRBV21-1. TRBV21-1 is shown as a pseudogene. CDR3 length: 14 residues.

The table lists this clonotype with a few counts. The chain carries TRBV5-1 and TRBJ2-5; 11 positions match TRBD2. Germline CDR1 SGHRS, CDR2 YFSETQ. Trimming at V came to 4 bases and at J to 5 bases, leaving 4 bases not matched to a gene. The CDR3 totals 14 residues. The CDR3 region has the DNA TGCGCCAGCAGCAAGGGACTAGCGGAGGAGACCCAGTACTTC. It translates to CASSKGLAEETQYF.

This clonotype was seen many times. The chain combines TRBV5-4 with TRBJ2-7; perhaps TRBD1 as D (6 bases). In germline, CDR1 is SGHNT, CDR2 YYREEE (reference sequence). The V end was cut by 5 bases, the J end by 3 bases, with 12 bases between. The CDR3 spans 13 residues. The CDR3 sequence: CASRRQGIYEQYF. In DNA form, the CDR3 reads TGTGCCAGCAGACGGCAGGGGATCTACGAGCAGTACTTC.

In its sample, this clonotype was seen many times. The chain uses TRBV11-2 and TRBJ2-3, with TRBD1 identical over 10 bases. Germline CDR1 and CDR2: SGHAT and FQNNGV. This CDR3 is built from 16 residues. After removal of 5 bases from V and 4 bases from J, the junction contained 9 bases not matched to a gene. Here the CDR3 reads CASSHPTGGSADTQYF. In DNA, the CDR3 is TGTGCCAGCAGCCATCCGACAGGGGGCTCGGCAGATACGCAGTATTTT.

To note about this clonotype: With a much larger clone just one base away, this may be a read error. The chain uses TRBV12-3 or TRBV12-4 and TRBJ2-1; unclear D gene. The CDR3 runs to 15 residues. Between the trimmed V and J ends, which lost 2 bases and 5 bases, there was a span of 13 bases. The CDR3 sequence: CASSLSFRSDNEQFF. In DNA, the CDR3 is TGTGCCAGCAGTTTAAGTTTTCGGTCAGACAATGAGCAGTTCTTC.

This clonotype was seen repeatedly, ten times or more. The chain carries TRBV2 and TRBJ1-6; D possibly corresponds to TRBD1 (5 bases). This CDR3 region has 15 residues. Trimming cost V 6 bases and J 5 bases, with 14 bases left between them. Germline assignment: CDR1 SNHLY and CDR2 FYNNEI. The CDR3 protein is CASRFSGQHNSPLHF. CDR3 coding DNA: TGTGCCAGCAGATTTTCTGGACAACATAATTCACCCCTCCACTTT.

This chain uses TRBV19 with TRBJ2-5; D ambiguous. The CDR3 is 11 amino acids. V was shortened by 9 bases and J by 5 bases, with 10 bases between the two germline ends. The germline CDR1 and CDR2 sequences are LNHDA and SQIVND (reference sequence). CDR3 coding DNA: TGTGCCAGCGCCCGTGGGGAGACCCAGTACTTC. Residues: CASARGETQYF.

CDR3 region: CASSPPGLATGEQYF. The CDR3 bases are TGTGCCAGCAGCCCCCCGGGACTAGCAACGGGGGAGCAGTACTTC. This chain joins TRBV7-2 and TRBJ2-7; 9 bases map to TRBD2. The CDR3 extends over 15 amino acids. J was trimmed by 7 bases and V by 5 bases; bases with no gene match: 12. Looked up from germline, CDR1 is SGHTA and CDR2 is FQGNSA.

V usage is TRBV6-5 and J usage is TRBJ2-1, with TRBD2 identical over 7 bases. The ends lost 0 bases at V and 9 bases at J; junction bases unmatched: 8. The CDR3 is 15 residues long. The germline CDR1 and CDR2 sequences are MNHEY and SVGAGI. For the CDR3, the DNA is TGTGCCAGCAGTTACTCGGGCGGGAGATCGGGTGAGCAGTTCTTC. Translation gives CASSYSGGRSGEQFF.

The rearrangement links TRBV20-1 to TRBJ2-7; possibly TRBD2 for D (5 bases). The CDR3 extends over 13 amino acids. Germline V gives CDR1 DFQATT, CDR2 SNEGSKA (reference sequence). Trimming took off 3 bases at V and 3 bases at J, with 12 bases between the two ends. Here the CDR3 reads CSARLRGNYEQYF. The CDR3 nucleotides read TGCAGTGCTAGGTTGAGAGGGAACTACGAGCAGTACTTC.

This clonotype turned up a few times. The J gene is TRBJ2-1, the V gene TRBV7-2; 8 bases are shared with TRBD2. V dropped 7 bases and J dropped 4; count of bases not matched to a gene: 6. The CDR3 runs to 14 residues. Germline V gene data show CDR1 as SGHTA and CDR2 as FQGNSA. The DNA of the CDR3 is TGTGCCAGCAAGAGGTCTAGCGGGTACAATGAGCAGTTCTTC. This translates into CASKRSSGYNEQFF.

The rearrangement links TRBV10-3 to TRBJ2-3; 11 nucleotides match TRBD2. This CDR3 has 15 amino acids. Losses at the gene ends were 6 bases for V and 2 bases for J; bases not matched to a gene: 4. Germline V gene lookup returns CDR1 ENHRY and CDR2 SYGVKD. CDR3 in amino acids: CAIRKLAGDTDTQYF. The CDR3 DNA sequence: TGTGCCATCAGAAAACTAGCGGGGGACACAGATACGCAGTATTTT.

The V gene is TRBV20-1, the J gene TRBJ2-3; TRBD1 or TRBD2 may be the D gene (5 bases each). Germline assignment: CDR1 DFQATT and CDR2 SNEGSKA (reference sequence). CDR3 size: 15 residues. V was trimmed by 2 bases and J by 0 bases, leaving 12 bases between them. The CDR3 region is CSARLGVHSTDTQYF. In DNA form, the CDR3 reads TGCAGTGCTAGATTGGGGGTCCATAGCACAGATACGCAGTATTTT.

This clonotype was seen more than once but under ten times. The chain has TRBV12-3 or TRBV12-4 and TRBJ1-5; D remains unclear. The CDR3 has 13 amino acids. V gave up 3 bases and J gave up 4 bases, with 7 bases separating them. The CDR3 here is CASSLEWNQPQHF. Written as DNA, the CDR3 is TGTGCCAGCAGTTTGGAGTGGAATCAGCCCCAGCATTTT.

This clonotype has only a few counts. This chain links TRBV20-1 with TRBJ2-7; 13 nucleotides align to TRBD2. Unmatched junction bases numbered 5, after V lost 5 bases and J lost 4 bases. This CDR3 contains 14 residues. Germline-derived CDR1 and CDR2 are DFQATT and SNEGSKA (reference sequence). Here the CDR3 DNA reads TGCAGTGCTCCACTAGCGGGGGGGCCTTACGAGCAGTACTTC. Protein product: CSAPLAGGPYEQYF.

Ten or more counts support this clonotype. The chain uses TRBV7-9 and TRBJ1-2; 11 bases are a match to TRBD1. The CDR3 is 13 residues long. V shed 5 bases, J shed 4 bases, and the junction held 0 bases outside the gene matches. CDR1 is SEHNR, CDR2 FQNEAQ, per germline (reference sequence). The CDR3 DNA sequence: TGTGCCAGCAGCGGGACAGGGGGCTATGGCTACACCTTC. Translation gives CASSGTGGYGYTF.

This clonotype was found a few times. This chain connects TRBV6-5 to TRBJ2-7; 8 bases are a match to TRBD1. In germline, CDR1 is MNHEY, CDR2 SVGAGI. This CDR3 region has 15 residues. V gave up 2 bases and J gave up 0 bases; unmatched junction bases: 3. The CDR3 region has the DNA TGTGCCAGCAGTTACGGGACAGGCGACTCCTACGAGCAGTACTTC. It is translated as CASSYGTGDSYEQYF.

The chain is built from TRBV5-1 and TRBJ2-3, with D uncertain. Germline V gives CDR1 SGHRS, CDR2 YFSETQ. CDR3 length: 13 residues. The ends were cut back, 6 bases at V and 2 bases at J, with 10 bases in the middle. CDR3 loop: CASTAPSTDTQYF. The CDR3 nucleotides read TGCGCCAGCACCGCCCCCTCCACAGATACGCAGTATTTT. Full variable domain (remainder filled in from reference TRBV5-1 and TRBJ2-3): KAGVTQTPRYLIKTRGQQVTLSCSPISGHRSVSWYQQTPGQGLQFLFEYFSETQRNKGNFPGRFSGRQFSNSRSEMNVSTLELGDSALYLCASTAPSTDTQYFGPGTRLTVL.

The rearrangement links TRBV12-3 or TRBV12-4 to TRBJ2-6; TRBD1 matches 7 bases. V lost 5 bases to trimming and J lost 2 bases; unmatched junction nucleotides: 3. The CDR3 spans 15 residues. Here the CDR3 reads CASSIRGTGANVLTF. DNA for the CDR3: TGTGCCAGCAGTATCAGGGGGACTGGGGCCAACGTCCTGACTTTC.

The chain links TRBV12-3 or TRBV12-4 to TRBJ2-7, with 7 bases aligning to TRBD2. The CDR3 is 12 residues long. Losses at the gene ends were 6 bases for V and 5 bases for J; bases not matched to a gene: 4. The CDR3 sequence is CASSMTSNEQYF. CDR3 DNA: TGTGCCAGCAGCATGACTAGCAACGAGCAGTACTTC.

This clonotype was observed at least ten times. The chain uses TRBV6-6 and TRBJ2-1, with 7 bases fitting TRBD1. With V trimmed by 6 bases and J by 12 bases, 8 bases remained unmatched. Germline loops: CDR1 MNHNY, CDR2 SVGAGI (reference sequence). The CDR3 consists of 12 residues. CDR3 sequence (DNA): TGTGCCAGCAGCACGGACAGGATGGGGCAGTTCTTC. It specifies CASSTDRMGQFF.

This clonotype was observed a handful of times. The chain combines TRBV20-1 with TRBJ2-7; no reliable D call. Between the trimmed V and J ends, which lost 3 bases and 6 bases, there was a span of 12 bases. The CDR3 is made up of 12 amino acids. Germline values: CDR1 DFQATT, CDR2 SNEGSKA (reference sequence). CDR3 nucleotide sequence: TGCAGTGCTAGGGCGAGCGTGGGCGAGCAGTACTTC. Translation gives CSARASVGEQYF.

This clonotype was counted between two and nine times. CDR3 loop: CASSLGARDIQYF. CDR3 in DNA: TGTGCCAGCAGCTTAGGGGCTAGGGACATTCAGTACTTC. V is TRBV7-2 and J is TRBJ2-4, with no clear D. The V end was cut by 1 base, the J end by 8 bases, with 9 bases between. Germline V CDR1 and CDR2: SGHTA, FQGNSA. CDR3 length: 13 residues.

This sequence joins TRBV9 and TRBJ2-1; 11 positions match TRBD2. CDR1 and CDR2 (germline): SGDLS, YYNGEE. The CDR3 consists of 16 residues. J gave up 6 bases and V 0 bases, and 5 bases lay outside the gene matches. CDR3 amino acids: CASSVAISGRGNEQFF. DNA for the CDR3: TGTGCCAGCAGCGTAGCTATTAGCGGGAGGGGCAATGAGCAGTTCTTC. Full variable domain (remainder filled in from reference TRBV9 and TRBJ2-1): DSGVTQTPKHLITATGQRVTLRCSPRSGDLSVYWYQQSLDQGLQFLIQYYNGEERAKGNILERFSAQQFPDLHSELNLSSLELGDSALYFCASSVAISGRGNEQFFGPGTRLTVL.